Below are 25 T cell receptor beta chains sequenced from a single sample in a study of T-cell reconstitution after alpha-beta-depleted transplantation in children. Library preparation (for TCRbeta) was performed with unique molecular identifiers. TCRdb redid the calling of the PCR reads with MiXCR, one entry per CDR3 protein. The sample yields about 500,000 distinct CDR3 sequences, about 31% seen once. The sample was PBMCs from the stem cell graft donor, taken from the stem cell graft. The receptors originated from a human donor who donated a stem cell graft to a child with aplastic anemia.

The table lists this clonotype with a few counts. The CDR3 coding sequence is TGCGCCAGCGCACTAGCGGGAAGCACAGATACGCAGTATTTT. It yields the protein CASALAGSTDTQYF. The chain combines TRBV5-1 with TRBJ2-3, with 10 bases lining up with TRBD2. Germline V lookup: CDR1 SGHRS, CDR2 YFSETQ. The CDR3 spans 14 residues. J lost 0 bases, V lost 7 bases, and 2 bases had no gene match.

The sample holds a few counts of this clonotype. The chain joins TRBV12-3 or TRBV12-4 to TRBJ2-7; possible D gene TRBD2, 6 bases. The V end lost 3 bases, the J end lost 7 bases, and 10 bases lay between the germline ends. This CDR3 spans 12 amino acids. The CDR3 sequence: CASSFAGLEQYF. As DNA, the CDR3 is TGTGCCAGCAGTTTTGCGGGGCTGGAGCAGTACTTC.

This clonotype was found a few times. The gene calls are TRBV6-2 or TRBV6-3 and TRBJ2-7, with TRBD1 as a possible D gene (6 bases). CDR3 length equals 12 residues. Germline V gene lookup returns CDR1 MNHEY and CDR2 SVGEGT. Deletions cut 6 bases from V and 4 bases from J, with 10 bases between. As DNA, the CDR3 is TGTGCCAGCAGCACGGACAGTTACGAGCAGTACTTC. Residues: CASSTDSYEQYF.

The chain combines TRBV29-1 with TRBJ1-1; D may be TRBD1 (5 bases). V shed 6 bases and J shed 1 base, with 18 bases lying between them. The CDR3 totals 15 residues. Looked up from germline, CDR1 is SQVTM and CDR2 is ANQGSEA. The CDR3 region has the DNA TGCAGCGTGGGCCACAGGCTTAACCAGAACACTGAAGCTTTCTTT. Translation: CSVGHRLNQNTEAFF.

The gene calls are TRBV5-1 and TRBJ1-1; D is unclear. The V and J ends lost 3 bases and 0 bases respectively, with 12 bases between them. The CDR3 loop spans 15 amino acids. Germline values: CDR1 SGHRS, CDR2 YFSETQ. The CDR3 protein is CASSSLINLNTEAFF. The CDR3 DNA follows: TGCGCCAGCAGCTCCTTGATAAACCTGAACACTGAAGCTTTCTTT.

V is TRBV30 and J is TRBJ2-5, with 7 bases fitting TRBD2. CDR3 length: 13 residues. Germline V lookup: CDR1 GTSNPN, CDR2 SVGIG (reference sequence). J gave up 4 bases and V 1 base, and 3 bases lay outside the gene matches. The CDR3 loop is CAWSGGGGETQYF. CDR3 in DNA: TGTGCCTGGAGTGGTGGGGGGGGAGAGACCCAGTACTTC.

This sequence joins TRBV11-2 and TRBJ2-3; the match to TRBD2 covers 8 bases. Germline values: CDR1 SGHAT, CDR2 FQNNGV. This CDR3 region has 16 residues. J lost 3 bases, V lost 6 bases, and 11 bases had no gene match. The DNA of the CDR3 is TGTGCCAGCAGGTCTGGACTAGCTGGGGCGACAGATACGCAGTATTTT. As protein: CASRSGLAGATDTQYF.

This clonotype came up once. The genes are TRBV5-1 and TRBJ2-5, with TRBD2 identical over 10 bases. The junction had 10 bases not matched to a gene; V was cut back by 4 bases and J by 4 bases. CDR1 SGHRS and CDR2 YFSETQ come from the germline V gene. This CDR3 is 16 amino acids long. CDR3 in amino acids: CASSTQTWTSGETQYF. The CDR3 region has the DNA TGCGCCAGCAGCACACAGACCTGGACTAGCGGAGAGACCCAGTACTTC.

This clonotype was picked up a small number of times. The J gene is TRBJ1-1, the V gene TRBV4-2, with 7 bases aligning to TRBD1. With 0 bases clipped from V and 1 base from J, the junction kept 11 bases outside the gene matches. The CDR3 loop spans 18 amino acids. Per the germline V gene, CDR1 is LGHNA and CDR2 is YNFKEQ. This chain's CDR3 is CASSQDPGQIAGNTEAFF. The CDR3 region has the DNA TGTGCCAGCAGCCAAGACCCGGGACAGATAGCCGGGAACACTGAAGCTTTCTTT.

The chain couples TRBV9 to TRBJ2-2; tentative D call: TRBD2 (6 bases). The CDR3 extends over 17 amino acids. Between the trimmed V and J ends, which lost 4 bases and 1 base, there was a span of 17 bases. Germline V CDR1 and CDR2: SGDLS, YYNGEE. In nucleotides, the CDR3 is TGTGCCAGCAGCTCAGGTCCCGGGAGTAGGAACACCGGGGAGCTGTTTTTT. Its translation: CASSSGPGSRNTGELFF.

V gene TRBV4-3 combines with J gene TRBJ2-1; 13 nucleotides agree with TRBD2. Germline assignment: CDR1 LGHNA and CDR2 YSLEER. V shed 3 bases and J 6 bases; nucleotides not matched to a gene: 11. CDR3 length: 18 amino acids. CDR3 region: CASSQETGLAGSVNEQFF. The CDR3 DNA reads as TGCGCCAGCAGCCAGGAGACGGGACTAGCGGGGAGCGTCAATGAGCAGTTCTTC.

The chain links TRBV5-1 to TRBJ2-2; 13 bases agree with TRBD2. V shed 3 bases and J 4 bases; nucleotides not matched to a gene: 12. CDR1 and CDR2 (germline): SGHRS, YFSETQ. CDR3 length: 19 amino acids. The CDR3 is CASSWRGTSGTGSTGELFF. The CDR3 DNA follows: TGCGCCAGCAGCTGGAGAGGGACTAGCGGGACGGGAAGCACCGGGGAGCTGTTTTTT.

The V call is TRBV6-5, the J call TRBJ2-7; D is ambiguous. V was pared by 2 bases and J by 0 bases, with 11 bases between. Germline CDR1 MNHEY, CDR2 SVGAGI. This CDR3 has 15 residues. This chain's CDR3 is CASSYREYSSYEQYF. Written as DNA, the CDR3 is TGTGCCAGCAGTTACAGGGAATACAGCTCCTACGAGCAGTACTTC.

The chain combines TRBV7-9 with TRBJ1-6, with D unresolved. Germline CDR1 and CDR2: SEHNR and FQNEAQ (reference sequence). V was trimmed by 4 bases and J by 4 bases, leaving 11 bases between them. The length of the CDR3 is 15 residues. CDR3 in amino acids: CASSSTGNYNSPLHF. CDR3 DNA: TGTGCCAGCAGCTCCACCGGGAATTATAATTCACCCCTCCACTTT.

The sample holds a few counts of this clonotype. V and J are TRBV6-5 and TRBJ2-7; D uncertain. Trimming shortened V by 6 bases and J by 2 bases, and 8 bases separated the two germline ends. CDR1 is MNHEY and CDR2 is SVGAGI in the germline V gene. This CDR3 has 12 amino acids. The CDR3 DNA follows: TGTGCCAGCAGGCGGACGCCCTACGAGCAGTACTTC. Protein product: CASRRTPYEQYF.

The V call is TRBV28, the J call TRBJ2-4, with a tentative D call TRBD1 (5 bases). The CDR3 runs to 12 residues. Germline V gene data show CDR1 as MDHEN and CDR2 as SYDVKM. The germline V and J ends were trimmed by 4 bases and 6 bases, with 7 bases remaining between them. For the CDR3, the DNA is TGTGCCAGCAGTTGGCAGGGAAACATTCAGTACTTC. Translation gives CASSWQGNIQYF.

The table lists this clonotype with many counts. This chain connects TRBV20-1 to TRBJ2-2; TRBD1 or TRBD2 may be the D gene (5 bases each). Per the germline V gene, CDR1 is DFQATT and CDR2 is SNEGSKA (reference sequence). The CDR3 is 13 residues long. Between the trimmed V and J ends, which lost 6 bases and 2 bases, there was a span of 10 bases. Here the CDR3 reads CSAGAFNTGELFF. The CDR3 region has the DNA TGCAGTGCCGGGGCGTTTAACACCGGGGAGCTGTTTTTT.

The table lists this clonotype with a few counts. The chain combines TRBV25-1 with TRBJ1-2; 9 bases align to TRBD1. Germline V gene sequence: CDR1 MGHDK, CDR2 SYGVNS. J lost 12 bases, V lost 3 bases, and 17 bases had no gene match. The CDR3 loop spans 16 amino acids. In nucleotides, the CDR3 is TGTGCCAGCAGTGATTCACGTGACAGGGGGATGCCATATCACACCTTC. Encoded protein: CASSDSRDRGMPYHTF.

This clonotype was picked up a small number of times. The rearrangement uses TRBV6-1 and TRBJ2-4; TRBD1 is a possible D gene (6 bases). Per germline, CDR1 MNHNS and CDR2 SASEGT. The CDR3 has 11 amino acids. V was pared by 6 bases and J by 10 bases, with 10 bases between. The CDR3 sequence is CASSHGQIQYF. CDR3 nucleotide sequence: TGTGCCAGCAGCCATGGACAGATTCAGTACTTC.

This clonotype has a handful of counts. CDR3 amino acids: CASSPTTSGVHNEQFF. The CDR3 DNA reads as TGTGCCAGCAGCCCCACCACGAGTGGTGTCCACAATGAGCAGTTCTTC. J is TRBJ2-1 and V is TRBV11-2; unclear D gene. With 5 bases removed from V and 5 bases from J, the gap between germline ends came to 19 bases. The CDR3 runs 16 residues. Germline loops: CDR1 SGHAT, CDR2 FQNNGV.

The chain is built from TRBV7-2 and TRBJ2-7, with D possibly matching TRBD1 (5 bases). The CDR3 has 16 residues. V lost 1 base, J lost 1 base, and 14 bases lay in between. The germline CDR1 and CDR2 sequences are SGHTA and FQGNSA. CDR3 sequence: CASSLGTRAVSYEQYF. CDR3 nucleotides: TGTGCCAGCAGCTTAGGGACCAGGGCGGTATCCTACGAGCAGTACTTC. Together with reference TRBV7-2 and TRBJ2-7, the CDR3 gives the full variable domain: GAGVSQSPSNKVTEKGKDVELRCDPISGHTALYWYRQSLGQGLEFLIYFQGNSAPDKSGLPSDRFSAERTGGSVSTLTIQRTQQEDSAVYLCASSLGTRAVSYEQYFGPGTRLTVT.

The chain couples TRBV14 to TRBJ2-5; D unclear. The CDR3 runs to 15 residues. The germline V and J ends were trimmed by 4 bases and 2 bases, with 14 bases remaining between them. Germline V lookup: CDR1 SGHDN, CDR2 FVKESK. The CDR3 reads CASSRILGSQETQYF. CDR3 nucleotides: TGTGCCAGCAGCCGTATCTTGGGCAGTCAAGAGACCCAGTACTTC. Together with reference TRBV14 and TRBJ2-5, the CDR3 gives the full variable domain: EAGVTQFPSHSVIEKGQTVTLRCDPISGHDNLYWYRRVMGKEIKFLLHFVKESKQDESGMPNNRFLAERTGGTYSTLKVQPAELEDSGVYFCASSRILGSQETQYFGPGTRLLVL.

V gene TRBV30 combines with J gene TRBJ1-2, with D hard to call. Germline CDR1 is GTSNPN and CDR2 is SVGIG (reference sequence). V lost 4 bases, J lost 7 bases, and 16 bases lay in between. The CDR3 has 13 amino acids. The CDR3 DNA follows: TGTGCCTGGACCTCGGGAGTTAGGAGTGGCTACACCTTC. As protein: CAWTSGVRSGYTF.

This clonotype was detected a few times. The chain carries TRBV3-1 and TRBJ2-2; 7 bases line up with TRBD1. V gave up 2 bases and J gave up 3 bases; unmatched junction bases: 3. The CDR3 spans 15 residues. The germline V gene encodes CDR1 LGHDT and CDR2 YNNKEL (reference sequence). In DNA, the CDR3 is TGTGCCAGCAGCCAATGGGACAGATACACCGGGGAGCTGTTTTTT. Translation gives CASSQWDRYTGELFF.

The chain carries TRBV4-1 and TRBJ2-1, with 7 bases fitting TRBD2. The V gene end was trimmed by 0 bases and the J gene end by 0 bases; junction bases not matched to a gene: 8. CDR3 length: 18 amino acids. Looked up from germline, CDR1 is MGHRA and CDR2 is YSYEKL. The CDR3 loop reads CASSQDFGGVSSYNEQFF. CDR3 coding DNA: TGCGCCAGCAGCCAAGATTTTGGGGGGGTGAGCTCCTACAATGAGCAGTTCTTC.